This is a list of T cell receptor beta chains from one sample in a study of shared clonotypes between healthy human individuals. TCRdb keeps only in-frame clones here, not all; method: immunoSEQ multiplex PCR. The data show about 1,800,000 clones, 85% to 95% seen once. Source material: naive CD8+ T cells sorted from blood. Receptor source: a man younger than 35 in good health. Both conserved end residues are part of each CDR3. A D gene is named only where the DNA matches it firmly. Rows give clone size only sometimes, using once, few, many, or a class for an expanded clone.

length: 15; V: TRBV29-1; J: TRBJ2-7; size: -; D: -; CDR3: CSVVSPVRTRYEQYF; DNA: TGCAGCGTTGTAAGTCCTGTGAGGACCCGGTACGAGCAGTACTTC
length: 14; V: TRBV2; J: TRBJ2-7; size: -; D: -; CDR3: CASLVRGGSYEQYF; DNA: TGTGCCAGCTTGGTGAGAGGGGGCTCCTACGAGCAGTACTTC
length: 18; V: TRBV7-6; J: TRBJ2-5; size: -; D: TRBD1; CDR3: CASSSNIPSGGDGETQYF; DNA: TGTGCCAGCAGCTCTAACATCCCCTCAGGGGGCGACGGGGAGACCCAGTACTTC
length: 15; V: TRBV6-6; J: TRBJ1-4; size: once; D: -; CDR3: CASSYLGQMNEKLFF; DNA: TGTGCCAGCAGTTACTTAGGACAGATGAATGAAAAACTGTTTTTT
length: 17; V: TRBV27; J: TRBJ2-3; size: -; D: TRBD2; CDR3: CASSSVLVAGVTDTQYF; DNA: TGTGCCAGCAGTTCAGTATTAGTAGCGGGGGTAACAGATACGCAGTATTTT
length: 9; V: TRBV20-1; J: TRBJ1-2; size: -; D: -; CDR3: CSGGYGYTF; DNA: TGCAGTGGGGGATATGGCTACACCTTC
length: 16; V: TRBV5-6; J: TRBJ2-1; size: -; D: TRBD2; CDR3: CASSSTLAGGIGEQFF; DNA: TGTGCCAGCAGCTCTACGCTAGCGGGGGGGATCGGTGAGCAGTTCTTC
length: 13; V: TRBV27; J: TRBJ2-7; size: once; D: -; CDR3: CASSVMPGYEQYF; DNA: TGTGCCAGCAGTGTTATGCCAGGCTACGAGCAGTACTTC
length: 13; V: TRBV9; J: TRBJ1-1; size: -; D: -; CDR3: CASNNGVSTEAFF; DNA: TGTGCCAGCAATAACGGGGTGTCGACTGAAGCTTTCTTT
length: 13; V: TRBV7-6; J: TRBJ2-5; size: once; D: -; CDR3: CASSFRAQETQYF; DNA: TGTGCCAGCAGCTTCAGGGCCCAAGAGACCCAGTACTTC
length: 14; V: TRBV19; J: TRBJ2-2; size: -; D: TRBD2; CDR3: CASGRAGATGELFF; DNA: TGTGCCAGTGGCCGGGCGGGAGCTACCGGGGAGCTGTTTTTT
length: 12; V: TRBV19; J: TRBJ1-1; size: few; D: -; CDR3: CASSPGDTEAFF; DNA: TGTGCCAGTAGCCCAGGGGACACTGAAGCTTTCTTT
length: 11; V: TRBV9; J: TRBJ2-7; size: -; D: -; CDR3: CASSGGREQYF; DNA: TGTGCCAGCAGCGGAGGTCGGGAGCAGTACTTC
length: 15; V: TRBV21-1; J: TRBJ2-2; size: -; D: -; CDR3: CASITGGRMAGELFF; DNA: TGTGCCAGCATCACAGGGGGCCGTATGGCCGGGGAGCTGTTTTTT
length: 15; V: TRBV28; J: TRBJ2-7; size: -; D: TRBD2; CDR3: CASSLWGGSSYEQYF; DNA: TGTGCCAGCAGTTTATGGGGGGGGAGCTCCTACGAGCAGTACTTC
length: 15; V: TRBV28; J: TRBJ2-1; size: once; D: TRBD2; CDR3: CASSFRGLAGAEQFF; DNA: TGTGCCAGCAGTTTTCGCGGACTAGCGGGGGCTGAGCAGTTCTTC
length: 13; V: TRBV4-1; J: TRBJ2-7; size: -; D: TRBD1; CDR3: CASSEGDSYEQYF; DNA: TGCGCCAGCAGCGAGGGGGACAGTTACGAGCAGTACTTC
length: 16; V: TRBV6-5; J: TRBJ1-1; size: -; D: -; CDR3: CASSYSVGEVNTEAFF; DNA: TGTGCCAGCAGTTACTCTGTCGGGGAGGTGAACACTGAAGCTTTCTTT
length: 12; V: TRBV10-3; J: TRBJ1-2; size: -; D: -; CDR3: CAISVSGPDYTF; DNA: TGTGCCATCAGTGTATCGGGGCCTGACTACACCTTC
length: 18; V: TRBV4-3; J: TRBJ2-1; size: -; D: -; CDR3: CASSQGPGGRSSYNEQFF; DNA: TGCGCCAGCAGCCAAGGCCCCGGGGGCAGGAGCTCCTACAATGAGCAGTTCTTC
length: 14; V: TRBV6-5; J: TRBJ2-1; size: -; D: -; CDR3: CASSMMVHLDEQFF; DNA: TGTGCCAGCAGTATGATGGTGCATCTGGATGAGCAGTTCTTC
length: 14; V: TRBV30; J: TRBJ2-2; size: -; D: -; CDR3: CAWSVSVGDGELFF; DNA: TGTGCCTGGAGTGTATCGGTTGGTGACGGGGAGCTGTTTTTT
length: 14; V: TRBV27; J: TRBJ1-5; size: -; D: -; CDR3: CASSLRGGNQPQHF; DNA: TGTGCCAGCAGTTTAAGAGGGGGCAATCAGCCCCAGCATTTT
length: 14; V: TRBV6-5; J: TRBJ2-7; size: -; D: TRBD1; CDR3: CASSPGQGNYEQYF; DNA: TGTGCCAGCAGTCCAGGACAGGGGAACTACGAGCAGTACTTC
length: 12; V: TRBV29-1; J: TRBJ2-7; size: -; D: -; CDR3: CSVAGVAYEQYF; DNA: TGCAGCGTTGCTGGGGTGGCCTACGAGCAGTACTTC
length: 14; V: TRBV25-1; J: TRBJ2-5; size: -; D: -; CDR3: CASSEATSGETQYF; DNA: TGTGCCAGCAGTGAAGCCACTAGTGGGGAGACCCAGTACTTC
length: 16; V: TRBV28; J: TRBJ2-2; size: -; D: TRBD2; CDR3: CASSSLTSVNTGELFF; DNA: TGTGCCAGCAGTTCCTTGACTAGCGTTAACACCGGGGAGCTGTTTTTT